This T cell receptor beta chain is from a study of cytomegalovirus exposure and HLA in healthy donors (dated by TCRdb to between 2016 and 2019). With respect to the entire study: According to an earlier analysis of 587 of the donors, about 190 million T cells yielded 117 million unique TCR beta sequences and about 300 Gb of sequence data. A later analysis re-analyzed previously published TCR beta repertoires from 550 to 700 donors and added high-resolution HLA genotyping to study TCR occurrence patterns. A later genetic analysis took genome-wide SNP genotypes for about 65% of the 666 donors and used that subset as a discovery cohort. Using immunosequencing, the study profiled T cell repertoires from 500 to 800 subjects and related those repertoires to cytomegalovirus serostatus. About 280 gigabases of sequencing data and tens of millions of unique TCR sequences made up an early release that covered approximately 700 HLA-typed donors. Every discovery cohort repertoire had been produced on one sequencing platform. To predict cytomegalovirus infection status, the study brought together high-throughput TCR immunosequencing, statistical association of individual TCRs with disease status, and machine learning. A separate validation cohort of some 130 different subjects was used in addition to the approximately 640-subject first cohort. Rather than drawing on any new phenotypic data, the later analysis identified candidate immune exposures from TCR beta sequences and the way those sequences occurred across donors. An earlier analysis of fewer than 750 of the donors used high-throughput TCR beta sequencing to judge whether each TCR beta V gene segment behaved as functional or pseudogenic. Donor age, sex, ethnicity and CMV serostatus were collected together with the repertoire data. Among 398 genotyped donors of the cohort, an average of approximately 220,000 unique TCR beta nucleotide sequences was sequenced per donor, of which about 18% were non-productive. The study aimed to test whether cataloging public T cell receptors could reveal signatures of past pathogen exposure. Among the roughly 390 genotyped donors, around 79% belonged to the genetic ancestry cluster associated with self-reported Caucasian donors. HLA typing covered class I and class II loci at four-digit resolution. Typing coverage varied by locus: about 620-630 donors for A, B, C, DRB1 and DQB1; some 520 for DQA1; approximately 610 for DPA1; roughly 450 for DPB1. Four or five DR-DQ haplotypes were handled as single units for association and clustering because linkage in the cohort was strong. Beyond this particular receptor, the publication reports: A further reported finding was that TCR beta sequences accurately predicted the HLA-A and HLA-B alleles for most subjects in the first cohort. When HLA alleles, especially DR and DQ, strongly co-occurred, TCR associations were difficult to assign to individual alleles. A group of highly shared sequence variants was considered likely to be a technical artifact of the sequencing pipeline. In a later analysis, several top co-occurrence clusters were reported to appear linked to parvovirus B19, influenza, CMV and Epstein-Barr virus. A later analysis found that HLA-associated TCR beta chains were more clonally expanded and had lower generation probabilities than equally common non-associated chains. In both the original and validation cohorts, the classifier was reported to diagnose cytomegalovirus status with high specificity and sensitivity. At a false discovery rate of 0.05, a later analysis linked about 17,000 TCR beta sequences to specific HLA alleles. Correlated functional status among segregating V segments might reflect linkage disequilibrium, but an unknown experimental factor could not be ruled out. Broadly in line with IMGT annotations, most TCR beta V segments showed up in productive rearrangements about 90% or about 30% of the time in an earlier analysis of a few hundred of the donors. The authors suggested that the approach could potentially be generalized to other disease states and immunological phenotypes. For the cohort, immune exposure information was limited to CMV serostatus. A later genetic analysis associated a missense DCLRE1C variant with V-gene and J-gene trimming of TCR beta chains, and an independent cohort replicated the association. In this cohort, only TCR beta chains were sequenced, and detectable features were limited by the absence of alpha or paired-chain data. A later analysis found that TCR association rates varied across HLA loci, with DRB1 alleles showing the most associated TCRs and HLA-C alleles the fewest. Because counts were too low, seventeen rarely observed V segments, including chromosome 9 orphons, were left out of the earlier analysis of a few hundred of the donors. A few of the identified cytomegalovirus-associated TCR beta chains were confirmed in vitro to be specific for cytomegalovirus antigens. A later genetic analysis reported fewer N-insertions in productive TCRs among donors in an Asian-associated ancestry cluster than the roughly 640-donor mean. Because HLA typing was missing for some donors at each locus, association tests included only the typed subset. Presence/absence analyses assumed roughly uniform sequencing depth across donors, an assumption that may not hold. A later analysis found that most CMV-associated TCR beta chains appeared HLA-restricted, with HLA associations seemingly driven largely by CMV exposure. Most TCR sequences were seen in very few donors, while some public TCRs were found in many individuals. A total of roughly 160 TCR beta chains were listed by the study as associated with cytomegalovirus. Some IMGT-functional V segments, including TRBV6-2 and TRBV6-3, could not be distinguished by the 87-base-pair reads and were therefore excluded.

Of note for this clone: Its antigen target is currently unknown. No quality values exist for individual bases; no much larger clone is one base distant.

The cohort consisted of 670 or so healthy bone marrow donors. All cohort members were sampled while nominally healthy, although unrecorded immune exposures were likely present. The donor was CMV seropositive and belonged to the group of some 290 seropositive cohort members. Every donor gave a peripheral blood sample, and the peripheral blood mononuclear cells from that sample were used for TCR beta sequencing. Genomic DNA was extracted from the blood cell samples with the Qiagen DNeasy Blood Extraction Kit. The library was generated by the immunoSEQ multiplex PCR assay. For the multiplex PCR, a mixture combining 60 forward primers for TCR Vbeta segments and 13 reverse primers for TCR Jbeta segments was used. A multiplex PCR assay on genomic DNA amplified the CDR3 region of rearranged TCR beta genes. Amplified TCR beta libraries were sequenced as 87-base-pair reads on the Illumina HiSeq System. The authors' pipeline ran thus. Across the 670 or so repertoires, a later analysis counted approximately 75 million unique TCR beta chains, around 10 million of which were shared by at least two donors. To remove PCR and sequencing errors, raw reads were error-corrected and collapsed into unique sequences using a nearest-neighbor algorithm that merged closely related sequences. Alignment of CDR3 sequences to IMGT reference sequences was used to assign V, D and J gene segments. Each retained sequence needed at least a six-nucleotide match to both a V gene segment and a J gene segment. Rearrangements were called productive when the CDR3 lacked stop codons and stayed in frame with V and J; all others were non-productive. CDR3 was defined according to IMGT convention as the region running from the second conserved V-encoded cysteine to the conserved J-encoded phenylalanine. The earlier analysis of about 570 of the donors excluded any sequence lacking an unambiguous match to a single V gene segment. In an earlier analysis of approximately 560 of the donors, a V segment was called functional when productive rearrangements were above 56.7%, and segregating when the standard deviation between donors exceeded 5%. A statistical classification framework was developed to diagnose cytomegalovirus status using the catalog of TCR beta chain sequences. V and J gene assignment, in a later analysis, came from comparing TCR nucleotide sequences with IMGT/GENE-DB human TR gene sequences. A later analysis assigned CDR3 sequences and most-parsimonious VDJ recombination scenarios with the TCRdist pipeline. In a later analysis, every TCR beta chain was defined by the combination of its CDR3 amino acid sequence and its V-gene family, and reads without a unique V-gene family were dropped. To address suspected cross-contamination and a sequencing artifact, a later analysis removed several hundred highly shared, low-generation-probability nucleotide sequences. For each public chain, a later analysis derived a clonal expansion index from normalized ranks of inferred template counts within each repertoire. In a later analysis, generation probabilities were computed using a VDJ recombination model fitted to out-of-frame rearrangements, and the results were checked against IGoR. In a later analysis, hypergeometric tests were used to score TCR-TCR, TCR-HLA and TCR-CMV co-occurrence, with a repertoire-size bias correction applied to TCR pairs. To estimate false discovery rates, a later analysis permuted the HLA or CMV assignments 20 times. In a later analysis, co-occurring TCRs were grouped using DBSCAN, with TCRdist sequence similarity added in when clustering inside HLA-allele-positive subsets. For co-occurrence clustering, repertoires with fewer than 30,000 or more than 120,000 public chains were excluded, along with about five repertoires with anomalous nucleotide sharing. In TCRdb, the immuneACCESS table is reduced to in-frame sequences with V and J assigned. These tables do not hold every clone; where another copy was compared, an unresolved V gene accounts for under half, and the others remain unexplained. The D gene and trimming were derived from the DNA, and the V and J assignments and clone size from that table. Recorded for this sample are 300,000 or so clones; 70% to 90% of them occurred a single time. Approximately 2% of the sample goes to the ten largest clones.

V loses 4 bases, J loses 5 bases, and the germline ends lie 14 bases apart. CDR1 and CDR2 were assigned from the germline V gene as SQVTM and ANQGSEA. The CDR3 goes from the cysteine to the phenylalanine over 13 residues. Kept here is only the CDR3 DNA, which spans 39 bases and is read in frame from base 1. Sequencing input: PBMCs. The rearrangement combines TRBV29-1 with TRBJ2-5, with TRBD2 perhaps the D gene, on 6 matching bases. The TCR sequence derives from a woman aged 40 to 55 in good health and CMV-seropositive. The sequenced DNA is TGCAGCGTTGCAACGGGAGTGGGGGAGACCCAGTACTTC. It codes for CSVATGVGETQYF.